Listed below are T cell receptor beta chains from one sample, sequenced in a study of Graves' ophthalmopathy and Graves' hyperthyroidism. TCRdb ran MiXCR on the multiplex PCR reads and lists one entry per CDR3 protein. This table holds around 1,000,000 distinct CDR3 sequences, about 38% found once. The specimen sequenced was peripheral blood or thyroid tissue (not recorded which). The source of these receptors is an adult man with Graves' hyperthyroidism. The conserved cysteine and the conserved F or W are not part of the CDR3 here. A D gene is named only where the DNA matches it firmly.

j_gene: TRBJ1-1; d_gene: .; len: 10; v_gene: TRBV20-1; CDR3aa: SATEGNTEAF
j_gene: TRBJ1-5; d_gene: .; len: 12; v_gene: TRBV20-1; CDR3aa: SARDPVRSPREH
j_gene: TRBJ2-7; d_gene: TRBD1; len: 12; v_gene: TRBV20-1; CDR3aa: SATPGQGGYEQY
j_gene: TRBJ1-6; d_gene: .; len: 12; v_gene: TRBV10-3; CDR3aa: AISFSTEGSPLH
j_gene: TRBJ2-7; d_gene: .; len: 12; v_gene: TRBV14; CDR3aa: ASSQVSYPYEQY
j_gene: TRBJ2-2; d_gene: .; len: 13; v_gene: TRBV4-1; CDR3aa: ASSQVSGVTGELF
j_gene: TRBJ1-5; d_gene: .; len: 10; v_gene: TRBV19; CDR3aa: ASDRQDQPQH
j_gene: TRBJ2-2; d_gene: TRBD1; len: 14; v_gene: TRBV7-2; CDR3aa: ASSCPTGMILRELF
j_gene: TRBJ2-2; d_gene: .; len: 12; v_gene: TRBV7-3; CDR3aa: ASSLGSSAGELF
j_gene: TRBJ1-1; d_gene: .; len: 13; v_gene: TRBV5-6; CDR3aa: ASSLFARTNTEAF
j_gene: TRBJ1-1; d_gene: .; len: 11; v_gene: TRBV12-3/TRBV12-4; CDR3aa: ASRVSRPSEAF
j_gene: TRBJ2-1; d_gene: TRBD1; len: 14; v_gene: TRBV9; CDR3aa: ASSVGSRDRVNEQF
j_gene: TRBJ2-6; d_gene: .; len: 14; v_gene: TRBV7-9; CDR3aa: ASSRKTFSGANVLT
j_gene: TRBJ2-7; d_gene: TRBD1; len: 13; v_gene: TRBV7-8; CDR3aa: ASSLPAGTVYEQY
j_gene: TRBJ2-5; d_gene: .; len: 14; v_gene: TRBV27; CDR3aa: ASSHRTAGNQETQY
j_gene: TRBJ2-7; d_gene: TRBD1; len: 12; v_gene: TRBV28; CDR3aa: ASRLRTGLTEQY
j_gene: TRBJ1-5; d_gene: TRBD1; len: 11; v_gene: TRBV10-2; CDR3aa: AIGTGHNQPQH
j_gene: TRBJ2-5; d_gene: TRBD1; len: 13; v_gene: TRBV10-3; CDR3aa: AISERGQGGETQY
j_gene: TRBJ1-6; d_gene: TRBD1; len: 12; v_gene: TRBV25-1; CDR3aa: ASRTGEANSPLH
j_gene: TRBJ1-6; d_gene: .; len: 12; v_gene: TRBV7-2; CDR3aa: ASSLGREGSPLH
j_gene: TRBJ2-5; d_gene: TRBD1; len: 10; v_gene: TRBV5-4; CDR3aa: AAGDRKETQY
j_gene: TRBJ2-3; d_gene: .; len: 12; v_gene: TRBV20-1; CDR3aa: SASQGSNTDTQY
j_gene: TRBJ2-7; d_gene: TRBD2; len: 9; v_gene: TRBV7-2; CDR3aa: ACGGSYEQY
j_gene: TRBJ1-1; d_gene: .; len: 8; v_gene: TRBV7-9; CDR3aa: ASSIGGAF
j_gene: TRBJ2-1; d_gene: TRBD2; len: 14; v_gene: TRBV7-3; CDR3aa: ASSLRTSEAYNEQF
j_gene: TRBJ2-7; d_gene: .; len: 12; v_gene: TRBV9; CDR3aa: ASSPGPSAYEQY
j_gene: TRBJ1-1; d_gene: .; len: 13; v_gene: TRBV3-1; CDR3aa: ASSQVWVRGTEAF
j_gene: TRBJ1-6; d_gene: .; len: 13; v_gene: TRBV6-6; CDR3aa: ASSYTSEPNSPLH
j_gene: TRBJ1-5; d_gene: .; len: 13; v_gene: TRBV6-5; CDR3aa: ASSWSARSNQPQH
j_gene: TRBJ2-7; d_gene: TRBD1; len: 12; v_gene: TRBV10-3; CDR3aa: AISFQQGRNEQY
j_gene: TRBJ2-5; d_gene: TRBD2; len: 13; v_gene: TRBV10-3; CDR3aa: ASSDRASGEVTQY
j_gene: TRBJ1-2; d_gene: .; len: 11; v_gene: TRBV24-1; CDR3aa: ATSDFAGYGYT
j_gene: TRBJ2-7; d_gene: TRBD1; len: 16; v_gene: TRBV7-2; CDR3aa: ASSSNYGDRGGQYEQY
j_gene: TRBJ2-7; d_gene: .; len: 11; v_gene: TRBV20-1; CDR3aa: SAPGGSSYEQY
j_gene: TRBJ1-1; d_gene: .; len: 14; v_gene: TRBV15; CDR3aa: ATSRASGTRDTEAF
j_gene: TRBJ2-7; d_gene: .; len: 13; v_gene: TRBV4-3; CDR3aa: ASSQDGWGSYEQY
j_gene: TRBJ2-7; d_gene: .; len: 14; v_gene: TRBV7-2; CDR3aa: ASSPSPIGAGYEQY
j_gene: TRBJ1-1; d_gene: .; len: 9; v_gene: TRBV2; CDR3aa: ASTTDGEAF
j_gene: TRBJ2-2; d_gene: .; len: 13; v_gene: TRBV9; CDR3aa: ASSVSQGGTGELF
j_gene: TRBJ2-5; d_gene: .; len: 10; v_gene: TRBV29-1; CDR3aa: SVPSGEETQY
j_gene: TRBJ2-6; d_gene: .; len: 15; v_gene: TRBV6-6; CDR3aa: ASSRTHPYSGANVLT
j_gene: TRBJ1-5; d_gene: .; len: 12; v_gene: TRBV20-1; CDR3aa: SVPTRVRNQPQH
j_gene: TRBJ1-5; d_gene: .; len: 13; v_gene: TRBV28; CDR3aa: ASSLRPDSNQPQH
j_gene: TRBJ2-7; d_gene: TRBD1; len: 13; v_gene: TRBV19; CDR3aa: ASSPGQGSPYEQY
j_gene: TRBJ2-5; d_gene: TRBD2; len: 16; v_gene: TRBV6-5; CDR3aa: ASSLFPFPAGGPATQY
j_gene: TRBJ2-2; d_gene: .; len: 12; v_gene: TRBV29-1; CDR3aa: SVRREGNTGELF
j_gene: TRBJ1-1; d_gene: .; len: 12; v_gene: TRBV3-1; CDR3aa: ASSWSAGNTEAF
j_gene: TRBJ1-5; d_gene: .; len: 13; v_gene: TRBV6-5; CDR3aa: ASSHSQRSNQPQH
j_gene: TRBJ2-5; d_gene: TRBD2; len: 15; v_gene: TRBV11-2; CDR3aa: ASSLPTSGKYTETQY
j_gene: TRBJ1-1; d_gene: .; len: 11; v_gene: TRBV14; CDR3aa: ASSQDIDTEAF
j_gene: TRBJ2-7; d_gene: TRBD1; len: 14; v_gene: TRBV7-2; CDR3aa: ASSSGDRPNSYEQY
j_gene: TRBJ1-2; d_gene: .; len: 12; v_gene: TRBV11-2; CDR3aa: ASSLGRAASSYT
j_gene: TRBJ1-2; d_gene: TRBD1; len: 12; v_gene: TRBV29-1; CDR3aa: SVTGTGLIYGYT
j_gene: TRBJ1-1; d_gene: TRBD1; len: 12; v_gene: TRBV20-1; CDR3aa: SAIRTGGSTEAF
j_gene: TRBJ2-5; d_gene: .; len: 13; v_gene: TRBV9; CDR3aa: ASSVGGGHQETQY
j_gene: TRBJ2-7; d_gene: .; len: 13; v_gene: TRBV5-1; CDR3aa: ASARQREMDYEQY
j_gene: TRBJ2-7; d_gene: .; len: 11; v_gene: TRBV5-1; CDR3aa: ASSLRESDEQY
j_gene: TRBJ2-7; d_gene: .; len: 14; v_gene: TRBV7-9; CDR3aa: ASSSRGGKGSYEQY
j_gene: TRBJ1-2; d_gene: .; len: 12; v_gene: TRBV5-1; CDR3aa: ASSLGGHGYGYT